This TCR beta chain was documented in a study of human T cells and chemical hapten exposure. General study results and limits: Versus controls, expanded TCRs had significantly more large CDR3 similarity clusters.

Single cDNA molecules in the library carried unique molecular identifiers attached during preparation. Each CDR3 protein gets one entry after TCRdb re-called the RACE reads with MiXCR. The table shows about 92,000 distinct CDR3 sequences, with 9.6% occurring only once. The sample's time point: pre-sensitization, week 0. Treatment of the sample: therapeutic diphenylcyclopropenone sensitization with weekly scalp DPC. Germline CDR1 and CDR2: MNHNY and SVGAGI (reference sequence). The V end was cut by 2 bases, the J end by 0 bases, with 11 bases between. CDR3 length: 16 amino acids. This clonotype was seen ten or more times. Its antigen remains unidentified.

The receptor comes from a woman in her thirties or forties with alopecia areata. Some clones in this sample may be carry-over from other donors' samples. The chain joins TRBV6-6 to TRBJ1-5; D call uncertain. The sample here was whole blood, taken in connection with sensitization to the hapten diphenylcyclopropenone (DPC). The CDR3 nucleotides are TGTGCCAGCAGTTACGAGAGCAGCTATAGCAATCAGCCCCAGCATTTT. Amino acids: CASSYESSYSNQPQHF.